This record covers a single T cell receptor beta chain. Its antigen is not identified. Via MiXCR, TCRdb re-called the 5' RACE reads, giving one row per CDR3 protein. The repertoire consists of over 450,000 distinct CDR3 sequences, with roughly 12% occurring once and the leading ten covering under 7.5%. This specimen comes from a study of CD8 T cells in ankylosing spondylitis. Study-wide results and limits: With a CD8+ phenotype, disease-linked clones were relatively rare in peripheral blood. What appeared characteristic of ankylosing spondylitis blood was a TCR beta motif of eight or nine highly homologous variants. In the blood and synovial fluid of reactive arthritis, some motif variants had been previously reported. Enrichment of disease-linked clones was reportedly significant in matched ankylosing spondylitis synovial fluid.

The CDR3 covers 13 residues. Looked up from germline, CDR1 is SGHRS and CDR2 is YFSETQ. V was clipped by 0 bases and J by 7 bases; unmatched bases: 4. The clonotype comes from a male donor with ankylosing spondylitis. The sequenced sample was blood, either unsorted or a sorted T cell fraction (not recorded which). The chain employs TRBV5-1 and TRBJ2-7; 7 bases match TRBD1. The CDR3 loop reads CASSLEGAKEQYV. Written as DNA, the CDR3 is TGCGCCAGCAGCTTGGAGGGGGCGAAAGAGCAGTACGTC.